This note documents a single TCR beta chain sequence. Donors showed nominal health when sampled, although they likely had unrecorded immune exposures. These data belong to a study of cytomegalovirus exposure and HLA in healthy donors. The wider study: 81% of 300 to 450 genotyped donors fell in the Caucasian-associated ancestry cluster.

The PCR ran on 60 Vbeta and 13 Jbeta primers. As originally analysed: It was a later analysis that counted about 80 million unique TCR beta chains, of which 8.5 million to 12 million were shared. Assay used: immunoSEQ multiplex PCR; TCRdb lists only in-frame clones, some missing. That table is the source of V, J and clone size, and D and trimming were worked out from the DNA. The repertoire holds approximately 100,000 clones, with around three quarters as singletons. Trimming cost V 8 bases and J 1 base, with 17 bases left between them. CDR3 length: 15 residues. Germline values: CDR1 SNHLY, CDR2 FYNNEI.

The sequenced sample was PBMCs. V is TRBV2 and J is TRBJ2-5; a weak D match, TRBD2 (7 bases). The TCR was taken from a human donor in good health. The CDR3 DNA is TGTGCCAGCGGGGGGGGCGGCTCAGGCCAAGAGACCCAGTACTTC. Its protein is CASGGGGSGQETQYF.